The next 16 T cell receptor beta chains were all read from a single sample in a study of blood T cell repertoires in COVID-19. Sequencing used immunoSEQ multiplex PCR; TCRdb keeps in-frame clones, though not all of them. Among 100,000 to 120,000 clones listed, over 60% were seen once. The sequenced sample consisted of peripheral blood. Receptors were obtained from a woman aged 80 or older with active or convalescent COVID-19.

This chain joins TRBV5-6 and TRBJ1-1; the match to TRBD1 covers 10 bases. The CDR3 contains 14 residues. The V segment lost 6 bases and the J segment 5 bases; nucleotides outside the gene matches: 7. CDR1 is SGHDT, CDR2 YYEEEE, per germline. CDR3 nucleotide sequence: TGTGCCAGCATCCTCCGACAGGGGGCAACTGAAGCTTTCTTT. Protein product: CASILRQGATEAFF. Complete variable domain (other parts from reference TRBV5-6 and TRBJ1-1): DAGVTQSPTHLIKTRGQQVTLRCSPKSGHDTVSWYQQALGQGPQFIFQYYEEEERQRGNFPDRFSGHQFPNYSSELNVNALLLGDSALYLCASILRQGATEAFFGQGTRLTVV.

The chain recombines TRBV28 with TRBJ1-5, with 8 nucleotides matching TRBD1. Trimming at V came to 5 bases and at J to 2 bases, leaving 5 bases not matched to a gene. Germline CDR1 MDHEN, CDR2 SYDVKM. The CDR3 spans 15 residues. The CDR3 sequence: CASSPSGQGNQPQHF. In DNA form, the CDR3 reads TGTGCCAGCAGTCCCTCGGGACAGGGCAATCAGCCCCAGCATTTT.

This chain links TRBV11-1 with TRBJ2-1; D is unclear. The V end lost 2 bases, the J end lost 10 bases, and 6 bases lay between the germline ends. The CDR3 consists of 11 residues. In germline, CDR1 is SGHAT, CDR2 FQDESV (reference sequence). The CDR3 DNA reads as TGTGCCAGCAGCTTACTGCGGGAGCAGTTCTTC. Its translation: CASSLLREQFF.

In this sample, this clone turned up a few times. This sequence joins TRBV7-2 and TRBJ2-3; 13 nucleotides match TRBD2. Germline loops: CDR1 SGHTA, CDR2 FQGNSA. The junction had 6 bases not matched to a gene; V was cut back by 5 bases and J by 4 bases. The CDR3 length is 16 residues. CDR3 in DNA: TGTGCCAGCAGCAAGCGACTAGCGGGAGGTGCAGATACGCAGTATTTT. Translating it yields CASSKRLAGGADTQYF.

The chain combines TRBV7-2 with TRBJ1-5; a possible D gene is TRBD1 (5 bases). Looked up from germline, CDR1 is SGHTA and CDR2 is FQGNSA. This CDR3 has 14 residues. Trimming removed 0 bases from V and 6 bases from J, with 9 bases in between. The CDR3 sequence is CASSLAGGFQPQHF. CDR3 coding DNA: TGTGCCAGCAGCTTAGCGGGGGGGTTTCAGCCCCAGCATTTT.

The gene calls are TRBV30 and TRBJ2-7; D might be TRBD1 (6 bases). The CDR3 length is 14 residues. Germline V gene lookup returns CDR1 GTSNPN and CDR2 SVGIG (reference sequence). The ends were cut back, 0 bases at V and 4 bases at J, with 13 bases in the middle. The CDR3 sequence: CAWSVIGQMYEQYF. As DNA, the CDR3 is TGTGCCTGGAGTGTAATCGGACAGATGTACGAGCAGTACTTC.

The chain combines TRBV20-1 with TRBJ2-1; TRBD1 might be the D (6 bases). Trimming cost V 3 bases and J 12 bases, with 18 bases left between them. The CDR3 sequence is 13 residues long. Germline lookup yields CDR1 DFQATT and CDR2 SNEGSKA (reference sequence). CDR3: CSASPGPKGVQFF. The DNA for the CDR3 is TGCAGTGCTAGTCCGGGACCCAAGGGGGTGCAGTTCTTC.

By sample share, this clone is medium-sized. The V call is TRBV5-1, the J call TRBJ2-7; 7 bases are shared with TRBD2. The CDR3 sequence is 15 residues long. V lost 5 bases, J lost 1 base, and 9 bases stayed unmatched. Per the germline V gene, CDR1 is SGHRS and CDR2 is YFSETQ. The CDR3 loop reads CASSQEGLWSYEQYF. DNA of the CDR3: TGCGCCAGCAGTCAAGAGGGACTATGGTCCTACGAGCAGTACTTC.

The rearrangement joins TRBV4-3 to TRBJ2-6; D call uncertain. Trimming removed 1 base at V and 2 bases at J, with 15 bases between. Germline CDR1 is LGHNA and CDR2 is YSLEER. This CDR3 region has 18 residues. For the CDR3, the DNA is TGCGCCAGCAGCCAAGGGGCCTCCTTAGTTGCTGGGGCCAACGTCCTGACTTTC. Encoded protein: CASSQGASLVAGANVLTF.

As DNA, the CDR3 is TGTGCCAGCAGCTTTGGGTCGGGGACAGGCGTTTTTAGCACAGATACGCAGTATTTT. Protein product: CASSFGSGTGVFSTDTQYF. The rearrangement links TRBV5-4 to TRBJ2-3; 8 bases map to TRBD1. The CDR3 sequence is 19 residues long. V lost 2 bases to trimming and J lost 0 bases; unmatched junction nucleotides: 14. In germline, CDR1 is SGHNT, CDR2 YYREEE (reference sequence).

This clone showed up just once. The chain combines TRBV3-1 (or the pseudogene TRBV3-2) with TRBJ2-3, with 8 bases aligning to TRBD2. V lost 4 bases and J lost 1; bases outside the gene matches: 7. Germline loops: CDR1 LGHDT, CDR2 YNNKEL (reference sequence). The CDR3 is made up of 16 amino acids. CDR3 sequence (DNA): TGTGCCAGCAGCCTCTGGAGCGGGAGTCGCACAGATACGCAGTATTTT. The encoded protein is CASSLWSGSRTDTQYF.

This clone has only a few counts. CDR3 protein: CASSPPGGKDQPQHF. The DNA of the CDR3 is TGTGCCAGCTCACCACCGGGGGGGAAAGATCAGCCCCAGCATTTT. V usage is TRBV18 and J usage is TRBJ1-5; maybe TRBD1 (5 bases). Germline V gene data show CDR1 as KGHSH and CDR2 as LQKENI. The V gene lost 0 bases and the J gene lost 5 bases, with 11 bases spanning the gap. The CDR3 has 15 residues.

The rearrangement joins TRBV6-4 to TRBJ2-7; TRBD1 matches at 8 bases. J was trimmed by 2 bases and V by 6 bases; bases with no gene match: 24. The CDR3 totals 20 residues. CDR1 is MRHNA and CDR2 is SNTAGT in the germline V gene. The CDR3 DNA reads TGTGCCAGCAGAGGGTGGGATGGGACAGGCCGTATCAACGACCCCTACGAGCAGTACTTC. Its protein product is CASRGWDGTGRINDPYEQYF.

The chain couples TRBV7-2 to TRBJ2-1; TRBD2 agrees at 8 bases. V was clipped by 4 bases and J by 6 bases; unmatched bases: 5. This CDR3 contains 14 residues. CDR1 is SGHTA and CDR2 is FQGNSA in the germline V gene. CDR3: CASSSGLGGNEQFF. CDR3 bases: TGTGCCAGCAGCTCGGGACTAGGGGGCAATGAGCAGTTCTTC.

The gene calls are TRBV28 and TRBJ2-7; no reliable D call. Germline lookup yields CDR1 MDHEN and CDR2 SYDVKM. V lost 3 bases to trimming and J lost 2 bases, with 11 bases between them. CDR3 length: 14 residues. The CDR3: CASSFARSTYEQYF. In nucleotides, the CDR3 is TGTGCCAGCAGTTTCGCTAGGTCAACCTACGAGCAGTACTTC.

The rearrangement links TRBV2 to TRBJ1-1; 9 bases map to TRBD1. The CDR3 extends over 17 amino acids. CDR1 is SNHLY and CDR2 is FYNNEI in the germline V gene. V was pared by 6 bases and J by 0 bases, with 11 bases of the junction left unmatched. DNA for the CDR3: TGTGCCAGCAGACCCCAAAGGGGGACAGGGCTGAACACTGAAGCTTTCTTT. Its protein is CASRPQRGTGLNTEAFF.